This T cell receptor beta chain was observed in a study of human T cells and chemical hapten exposure. Study in general: Each patch test put 0.01% DPC on the upper back, and results were read at 6 days. Study results and caveats: Expanded TCR counts at PT1 went up together with patch test score, a positive correlation. After DPC sensitization, TCRs above 1 in 1000 frequency showed no change.

During construction of the library, unique molecular identifiers were attached to individual cDNA molecules for quantitative, reproducible TCR counting. TCRdb passed the RACE reads through MiXCR, listing each CDR3 protein once. Of roughly 100,000 distinct CDR3 sequences in the sample, approximately 12% are singletons; the top ten hold more than 1.5%. About this clonotype: Its antigen is unidentified.

CDR1 is MGHRA, CDR2 YSYEKL, per germline. V lost 4 bases, J lost 1 base, and 5 bases stayed unmatched. The CDR3 length is 15 residues. The time point: pre-sensitization, week 0. Described treatment: therapeutic diphenylcyclopropenone sensitization with weekly scalp DPC. The rearrangement links TRBV4-1 to TRBJ2-3; 7 positions match TRBD2. The sequencing here drew on whole blood, taken in connection with sensitization to the hapten diphenylcyclopropenone (DPC). The clonotype originates from a woman aged 45-59 years with alopecia areata. Some clones in this sample may be carry-over from other donors' samples. The CDR3 region has the DNA TGCGCCAGCAGCCCCCTCCGGGGGGGCACAGATACGCAGTATTTT. It codes for CASSPLRGGTDTQYF.